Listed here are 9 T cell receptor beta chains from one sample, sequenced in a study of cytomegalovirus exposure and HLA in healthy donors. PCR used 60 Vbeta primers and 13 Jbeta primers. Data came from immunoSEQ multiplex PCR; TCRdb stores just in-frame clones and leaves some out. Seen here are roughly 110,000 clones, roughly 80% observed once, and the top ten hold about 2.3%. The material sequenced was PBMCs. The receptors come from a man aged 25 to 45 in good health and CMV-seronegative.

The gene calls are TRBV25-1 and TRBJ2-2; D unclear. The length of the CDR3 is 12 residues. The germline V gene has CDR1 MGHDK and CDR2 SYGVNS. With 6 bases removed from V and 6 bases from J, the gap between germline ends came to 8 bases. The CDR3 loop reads CASRSGPGELFF. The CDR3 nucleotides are TGTGCCAGCAGGAGTGGGCCCGGGGAGCTGTTTTTT. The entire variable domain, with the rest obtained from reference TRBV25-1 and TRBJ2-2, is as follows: EADIYQTPRYLVIGTGKKITLECSQTMGHDKMYWYQQDPGMELHLIHYSYGVNSTEKGDLSSESTVSRIRTEHFPLTLESARPSHTSQYLCASRSGPGELFFGEGSRLTVL.

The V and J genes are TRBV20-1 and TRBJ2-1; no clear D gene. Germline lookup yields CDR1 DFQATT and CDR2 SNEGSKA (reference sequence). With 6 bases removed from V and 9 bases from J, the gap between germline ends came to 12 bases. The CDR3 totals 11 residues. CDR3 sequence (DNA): TGCAGTGCCCCAGACTTGGGTGAGCAGTTCTTC. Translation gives CSAPDLGEQFF.

The CDR3, as DNA: TGTGCCAGTACCCCCAGACAGGCGAATAATTCACCCCTCCACTTT. Its protein product is CASTPRQANNSPLHF. This rearrangement joins TRBV19 to TRBJ1-6, with D possibly being TRBD1 (6 bases). Germline CDR1 reads LNHDA; CDR2 reads SQIVND (reference sequence). V was trimmed by 7 bases and J by 5 bases, leaving 15 bases between them. The CDR3 loop spans 15 amino acids.

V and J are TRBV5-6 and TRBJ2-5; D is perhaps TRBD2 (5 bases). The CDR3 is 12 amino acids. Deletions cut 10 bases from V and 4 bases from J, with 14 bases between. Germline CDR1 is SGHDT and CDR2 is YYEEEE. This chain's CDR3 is CARRALAETQYF. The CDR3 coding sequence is TGTGCCCGCCGGGCCCTAGCAGAGACCCAGTACTTC.

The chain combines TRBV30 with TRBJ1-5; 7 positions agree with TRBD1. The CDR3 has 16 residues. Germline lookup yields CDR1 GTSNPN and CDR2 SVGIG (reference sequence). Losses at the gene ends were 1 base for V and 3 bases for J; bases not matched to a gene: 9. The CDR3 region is CAWSGGQPLFNQPQHF. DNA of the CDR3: TGTGCCTGGAGTGGGGGACAGCCTCTCTTCAATCAGCCCCAGCATTTT. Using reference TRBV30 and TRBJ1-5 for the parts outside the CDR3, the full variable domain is SQTIHQWPATLVQPVGSPLSLECTVEGTSNPNLYWYRQAAGRGLQLLFYSVGIGQISSEVPQNLSASRPQDRQFILSSKKLLLSDSGFYLCAWSGGQPLFNQPQHFGDGTRLSIL.

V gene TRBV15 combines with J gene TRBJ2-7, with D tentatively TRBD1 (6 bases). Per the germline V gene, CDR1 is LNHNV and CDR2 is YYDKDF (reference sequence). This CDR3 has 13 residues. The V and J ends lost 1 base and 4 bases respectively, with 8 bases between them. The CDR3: CATSRGTGYEQYF. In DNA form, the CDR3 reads TGTGCCACCAGCAGAGGTACAGGGTACGAGCAGTACTTC.

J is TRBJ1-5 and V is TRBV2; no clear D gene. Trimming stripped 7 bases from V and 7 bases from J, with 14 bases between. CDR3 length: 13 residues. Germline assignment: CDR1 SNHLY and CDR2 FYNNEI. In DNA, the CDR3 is TGTGCCAGCAATGCGGTCGGAGGGCAGCCCCAGCATTTT. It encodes CASNAVGGQPQHF.

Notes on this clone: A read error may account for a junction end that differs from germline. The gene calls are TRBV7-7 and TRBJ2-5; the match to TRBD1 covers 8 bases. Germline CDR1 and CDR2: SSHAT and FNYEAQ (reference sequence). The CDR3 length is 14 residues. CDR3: CASSPGQGVETQYF. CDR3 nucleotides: TGTGCTAGCAGCCCTGGACAGGGAGTAGAGACCCAGTACTTC.

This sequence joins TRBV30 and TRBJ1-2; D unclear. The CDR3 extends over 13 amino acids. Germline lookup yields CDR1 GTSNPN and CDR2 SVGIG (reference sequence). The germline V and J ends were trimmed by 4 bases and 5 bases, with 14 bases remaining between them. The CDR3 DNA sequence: TGTGCCTGGACCAAATCGGTGAATTATGGCTACACCTTC. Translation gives CAWTKSVNYGYTF.